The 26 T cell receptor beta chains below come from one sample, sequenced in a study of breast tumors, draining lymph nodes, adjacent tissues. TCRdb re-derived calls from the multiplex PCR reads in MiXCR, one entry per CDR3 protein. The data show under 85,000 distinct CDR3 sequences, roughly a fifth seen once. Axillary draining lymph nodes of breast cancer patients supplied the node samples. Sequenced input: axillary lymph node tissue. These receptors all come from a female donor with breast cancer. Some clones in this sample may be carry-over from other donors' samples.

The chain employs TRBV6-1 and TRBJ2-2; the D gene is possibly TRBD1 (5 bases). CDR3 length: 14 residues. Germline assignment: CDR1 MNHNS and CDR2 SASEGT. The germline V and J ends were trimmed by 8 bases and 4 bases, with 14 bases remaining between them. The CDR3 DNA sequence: TGTGCCAGCTCGTTAGGACACCCCACCGGGGAGCTGTTTTTT. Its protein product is CASSLGHPTGELFF.

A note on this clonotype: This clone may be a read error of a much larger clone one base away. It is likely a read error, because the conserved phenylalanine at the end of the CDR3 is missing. The CDR3 loop is CSARLRGYEQYY. In DNA form, the CDR3 reads TGCAGTGCTAGATTGCGGGGGTACGAGCAGTACTAC. The genes are TRBV20-1 and TRBJ2-7, with 7 nucleotides matching TRBD2. Germline trimming cut 2 bases from V and 4 bases from J; bases unmatched to any gene: 2. The CDR3 runs to 12 residues. Per the germline V gene, CDR1 is DFQATT and CDR2 is SNEGSKA (reference sequence).

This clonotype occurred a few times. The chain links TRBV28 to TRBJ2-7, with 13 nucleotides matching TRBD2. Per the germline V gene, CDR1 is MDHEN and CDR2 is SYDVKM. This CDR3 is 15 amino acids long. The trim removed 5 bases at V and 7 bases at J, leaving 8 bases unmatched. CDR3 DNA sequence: TGTGCCAGCAGTAGACTAGCGGGAGGTTCTAGAGAGCAGTACTTC. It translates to CASSRLAGGSREQYF.

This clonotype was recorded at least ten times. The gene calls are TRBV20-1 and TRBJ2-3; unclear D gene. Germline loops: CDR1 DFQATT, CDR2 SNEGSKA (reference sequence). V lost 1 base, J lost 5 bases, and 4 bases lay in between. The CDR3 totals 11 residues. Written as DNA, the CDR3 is TGCAGTGCTAGAGTGGAAGATACGCAGTATTTT. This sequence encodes CSARVEDTQYF.

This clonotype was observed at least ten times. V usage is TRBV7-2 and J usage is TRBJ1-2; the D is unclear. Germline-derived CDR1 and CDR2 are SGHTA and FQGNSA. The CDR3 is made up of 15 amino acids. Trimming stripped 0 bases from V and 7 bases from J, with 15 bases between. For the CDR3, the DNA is TGTGCCAGCAGCTTAGCCGGAGCGCCGCCGAGTGGCTACACCTTC. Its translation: CASSLAGAPPSGYTF.

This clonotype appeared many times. The CDR3 DNA follows: TGTGCCACCAGCAGAGATCTCGGAGGCCCTGGGTTCTTC. Its translation is CATSRDLGGPGFF. The chain is built from TRBV15 and TRBJ2-1; TRBD2 might be the D (5 bases). CDR1 and CDR2 (germline): LNHNV, YYDKDF (reference sequence). This CDR3 has 13 amino acids. V lost 0 bases to trimming and J lost 15 bases, with 15 bases between them.

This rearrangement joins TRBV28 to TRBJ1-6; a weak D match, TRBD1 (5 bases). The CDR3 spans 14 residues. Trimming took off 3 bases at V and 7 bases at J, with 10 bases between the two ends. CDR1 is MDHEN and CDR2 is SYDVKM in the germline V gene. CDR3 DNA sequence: TGTGCCAGCAGTTTTGAATGGGGCAATTCACCCCTCCACTTT. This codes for CASSFEWGNSPLHF.

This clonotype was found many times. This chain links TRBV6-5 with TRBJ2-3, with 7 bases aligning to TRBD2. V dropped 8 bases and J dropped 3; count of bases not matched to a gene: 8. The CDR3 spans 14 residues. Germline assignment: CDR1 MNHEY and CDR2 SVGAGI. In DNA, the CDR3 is TGTGCCAGCGCTCCGGGACTAATAACAGATACGCAGTATTTT. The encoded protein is CASAPGLITDTQYF.

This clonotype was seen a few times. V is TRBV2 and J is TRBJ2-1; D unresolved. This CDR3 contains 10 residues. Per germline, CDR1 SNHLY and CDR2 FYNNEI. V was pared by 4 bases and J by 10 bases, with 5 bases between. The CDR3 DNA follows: TGTGCCAGCAGTGCCGGGGAGCAGTTCTTC. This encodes CASSAGEQFF.

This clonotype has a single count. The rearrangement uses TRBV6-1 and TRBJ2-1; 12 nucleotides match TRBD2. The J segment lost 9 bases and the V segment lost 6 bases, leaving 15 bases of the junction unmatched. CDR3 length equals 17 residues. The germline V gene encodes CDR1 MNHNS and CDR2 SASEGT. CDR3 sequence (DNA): TGTGCCAGCAGCCCACGGGCTAGCGGGAGGGGAAGCAGTGAGCAGTTCTTC. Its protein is CASSPRASGRGSSEQFF.

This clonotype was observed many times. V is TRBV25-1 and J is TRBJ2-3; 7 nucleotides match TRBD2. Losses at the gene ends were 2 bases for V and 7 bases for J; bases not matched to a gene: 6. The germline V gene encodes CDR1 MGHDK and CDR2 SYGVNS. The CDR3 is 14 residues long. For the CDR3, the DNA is TGTGCCAGCAGTGAAGAGCTAGCGGTGCATACGCAGTATTTT. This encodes CASSEELAVHTQYF.

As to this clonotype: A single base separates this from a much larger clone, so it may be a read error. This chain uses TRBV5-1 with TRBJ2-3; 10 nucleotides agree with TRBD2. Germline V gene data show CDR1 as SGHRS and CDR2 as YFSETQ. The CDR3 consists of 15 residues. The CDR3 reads CTSSNLAGVPDTQYF. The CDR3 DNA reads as TGCACCAGCAGCAATCTAGCGGGAGTCCCAGATACGCAGTATTTT.

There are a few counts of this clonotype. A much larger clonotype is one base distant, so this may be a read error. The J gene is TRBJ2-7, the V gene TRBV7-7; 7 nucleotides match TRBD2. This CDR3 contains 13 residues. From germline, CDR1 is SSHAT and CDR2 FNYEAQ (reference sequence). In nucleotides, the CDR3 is TGTGCTAGCAGCTTAGGGGAGGGCGACGAGCAGTACTTC. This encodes CASSLGEGDEQYF.

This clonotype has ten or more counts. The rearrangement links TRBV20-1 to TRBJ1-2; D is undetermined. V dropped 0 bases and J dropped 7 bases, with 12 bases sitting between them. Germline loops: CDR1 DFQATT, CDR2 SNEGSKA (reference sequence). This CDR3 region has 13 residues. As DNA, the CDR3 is TGCAGTGCTAGAGATGGAGAAGTCTCTGGCTACACCTTC. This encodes CSARDGEVSGYTF.

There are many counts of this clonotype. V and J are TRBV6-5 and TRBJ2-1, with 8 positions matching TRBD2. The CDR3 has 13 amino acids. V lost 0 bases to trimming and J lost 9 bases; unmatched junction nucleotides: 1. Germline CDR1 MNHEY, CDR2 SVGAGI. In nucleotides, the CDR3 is TGTGCCAGCAGTTACTCGCTAGCGGGTGAGCAGTTCTTC. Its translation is CASSYSLAGEQFF.

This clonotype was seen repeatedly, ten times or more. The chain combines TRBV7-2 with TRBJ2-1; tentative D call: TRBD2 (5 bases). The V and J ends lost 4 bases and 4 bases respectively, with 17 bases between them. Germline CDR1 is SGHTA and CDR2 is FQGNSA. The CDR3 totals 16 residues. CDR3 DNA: TGTGCCAGCAGCTATGGACTCTTAATGGGGTACAATGAGCAGTTCTTC. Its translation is CASSYGLLMGYNEQFF.

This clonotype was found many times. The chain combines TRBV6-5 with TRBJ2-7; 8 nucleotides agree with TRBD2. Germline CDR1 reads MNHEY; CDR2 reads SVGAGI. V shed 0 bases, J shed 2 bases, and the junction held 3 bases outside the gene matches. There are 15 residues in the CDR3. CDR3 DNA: TGTGCCAGCAGTTACTCGGGCGGGAGGCCCTACGAGCAGTACTTC. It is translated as CASSYSGGRPYEQYF.

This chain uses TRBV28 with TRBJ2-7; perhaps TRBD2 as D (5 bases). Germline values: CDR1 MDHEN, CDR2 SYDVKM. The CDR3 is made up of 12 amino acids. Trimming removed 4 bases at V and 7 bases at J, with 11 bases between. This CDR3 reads CASSSGEREQYF. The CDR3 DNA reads TGTGCCAGCAGTTCCGGGGAGAGGGAGCAGTACTTC.

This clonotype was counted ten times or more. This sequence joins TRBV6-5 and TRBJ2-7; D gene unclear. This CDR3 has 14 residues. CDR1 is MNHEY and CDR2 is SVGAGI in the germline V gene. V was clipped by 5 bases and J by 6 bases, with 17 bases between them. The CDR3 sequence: CASSKNSGSSEQYF. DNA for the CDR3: TGTGCCAGCAGTAAGAACTCCGGGTCGAGCGAGCAGTACTTC.

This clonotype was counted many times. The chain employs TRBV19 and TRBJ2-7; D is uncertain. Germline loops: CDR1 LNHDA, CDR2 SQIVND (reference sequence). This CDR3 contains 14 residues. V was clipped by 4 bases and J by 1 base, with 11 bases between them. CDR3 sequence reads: CASSRTATSYEQYF. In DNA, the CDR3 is TGTGCCAGTAGTAGAACGGCTACTTCCTACGAGCAGTACTTC. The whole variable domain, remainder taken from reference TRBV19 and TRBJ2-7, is DGGITQSPKYLFRKEGQNVTLSCEQNLNHDAMYWYRQDPGQGLRLIYYSQIVNDFQKGDIAEGYSVSREKKESFPLTVTSAQKNPTAFYLCASSRTATSYEQYFGPGTRLTVT.

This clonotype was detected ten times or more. The CDR3 region has the DNA TGTGCCAGCAGCCCGACCGGGACAGGGGGGTACGAGCAGTACTTC. Translating it yields CASSPTGTGGYEQYF. The J gene is TRBJ2-7, the V gene TRBV13, with 11 bases that match TRBD1. Germline V gene data show CDR1 as PRHDT and CDR2 as FYEKMQ (reference sequence). The CDR3 is made up of 15 amino acids. The V gene end was trimmed by 5 bases and the J gene end by 4 bases; junction bases not matched to a gene: 7.

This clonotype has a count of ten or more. The CDR3 is CSASDSPATYREQYF. CDR3 bases: TGCAGTGCTAGCGATAGCCCCGCCACCTATCGGGAGCAGTACTTC. The chain is built from TRBV20-1 and TRBJ2-7; D ambiguous. The CDR3 spans 15 residues. With 3 bases removed from V and 7 bases from J, the gap between germline ends came to 22 bases. In germline, CDR1 is DFQATT, CDR2 SNEGSKA (reference sequence).

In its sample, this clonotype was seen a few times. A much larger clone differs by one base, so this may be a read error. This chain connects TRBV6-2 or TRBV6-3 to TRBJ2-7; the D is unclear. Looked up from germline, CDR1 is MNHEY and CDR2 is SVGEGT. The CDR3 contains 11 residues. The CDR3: CAGSSGYEQYF. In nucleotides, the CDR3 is TGTGCCGGCAGTTCTGGCTACGAGCAGTACTTC.

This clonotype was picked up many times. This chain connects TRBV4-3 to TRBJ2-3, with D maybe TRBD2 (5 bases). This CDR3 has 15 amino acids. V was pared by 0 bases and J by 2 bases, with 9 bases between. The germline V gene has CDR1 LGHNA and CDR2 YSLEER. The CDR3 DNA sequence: TGCGCCAGCAGCCAAGAAGGAGGCCCCACAGATACGCAGTATTTT. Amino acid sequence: CASSQEGGPTDTQYF.

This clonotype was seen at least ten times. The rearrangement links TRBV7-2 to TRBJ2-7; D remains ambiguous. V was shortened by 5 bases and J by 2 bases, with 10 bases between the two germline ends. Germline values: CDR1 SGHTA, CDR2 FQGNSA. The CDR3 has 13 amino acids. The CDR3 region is CASSPKGPYEQYF. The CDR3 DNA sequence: TGTGCCAGCAGCCCCAAAGGACCCTACGAGCAGTACTTC.

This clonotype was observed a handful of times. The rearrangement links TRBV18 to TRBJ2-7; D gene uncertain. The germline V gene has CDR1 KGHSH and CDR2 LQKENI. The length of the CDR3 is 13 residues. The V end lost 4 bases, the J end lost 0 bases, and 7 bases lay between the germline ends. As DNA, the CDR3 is TGTGCCAGCTCACTAGACAACTCCTACGAGCAGTACTTC. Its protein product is CASSLDNSYEQYF.